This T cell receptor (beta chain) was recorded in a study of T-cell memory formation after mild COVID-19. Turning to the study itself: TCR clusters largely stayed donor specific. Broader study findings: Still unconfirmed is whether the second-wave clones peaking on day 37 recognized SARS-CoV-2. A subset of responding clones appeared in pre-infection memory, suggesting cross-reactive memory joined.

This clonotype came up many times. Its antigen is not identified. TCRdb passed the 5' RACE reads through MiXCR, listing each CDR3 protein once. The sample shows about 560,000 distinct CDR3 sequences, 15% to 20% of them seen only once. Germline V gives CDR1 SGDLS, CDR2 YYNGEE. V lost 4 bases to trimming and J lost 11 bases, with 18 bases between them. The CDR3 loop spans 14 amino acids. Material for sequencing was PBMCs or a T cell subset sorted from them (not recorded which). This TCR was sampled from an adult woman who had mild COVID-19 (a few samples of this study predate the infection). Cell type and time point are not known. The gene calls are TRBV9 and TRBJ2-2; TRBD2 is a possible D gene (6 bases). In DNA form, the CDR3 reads TGTGCCAGCAGCTCGGGACTCCTCCAAATAGAGCTGTTTTTT. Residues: CASSSGLLQIELFF.